This T cell receptor beta chain was identified during a study of blood T cells in healthy people across ages. A second PCR, run for about 7 to 12 cycles, used a sample-barcoded 5' primer plus a J-beta primer mix. In TCRdb, the 5' RACE reads were re-called with MiXCR into one record per CDR3 protein. The sample comprises hundreds of thousands of distinct CDR3 sequences, 24% of which are singletons, and approximately 10% rests with the top ten. Donation came from healthy Caucasian individuals in Russia who were aged about 6 to 95. Each donor supplied ten milliliters of peripheral blood. This clonotype was seen a handful of times. The V gene's germline CDR1 is MDHEN and CDR2 SYDVKM. CDR3 length: 15 amino acids. The sample also formed part of further work on T cells of mothers and their children. That work contributes: Samples were provided by three healthy Caucasian mothers and their six children. Mothers gave over 9.5 million TCR beta CDR3 reads each, and children roughly 3.3 million each.

The sequence derives from a boy aged 5-17 years in good health. Sequencing was performed on blood. V gene TRBV28 combines with J gene TRBJ2-5, with unresolved D. The J call is in doubt because the DNA end fits TRBJ2-7 better. The CDR3 DNA is TGTGCCAGCAGTTTGACGGAAGCCCTCTCCTACGAGCAGTACTTC. It codes for CASSLTEALSYEQYF.